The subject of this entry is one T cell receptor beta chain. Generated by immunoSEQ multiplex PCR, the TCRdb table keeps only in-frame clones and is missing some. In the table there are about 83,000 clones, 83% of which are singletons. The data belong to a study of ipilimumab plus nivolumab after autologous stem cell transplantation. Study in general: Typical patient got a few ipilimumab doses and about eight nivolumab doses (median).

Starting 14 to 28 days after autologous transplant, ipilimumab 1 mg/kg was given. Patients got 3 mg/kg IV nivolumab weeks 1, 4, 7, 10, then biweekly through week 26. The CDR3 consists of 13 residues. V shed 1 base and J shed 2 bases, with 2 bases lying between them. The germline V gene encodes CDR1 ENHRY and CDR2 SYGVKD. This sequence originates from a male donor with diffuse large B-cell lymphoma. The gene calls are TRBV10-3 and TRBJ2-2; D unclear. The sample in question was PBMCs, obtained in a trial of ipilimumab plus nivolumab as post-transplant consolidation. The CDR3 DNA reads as TGTGCCATCAGTGAGTTTAACACCGGGGAGCTGTTTTTT. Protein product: CAISEFNTGELFF.